The 18 T cell receptor beta chains below all came from one sample that was sequenced in a study of vaccination and CD4 T cells after COVID-19. No antigens are known for them. The Oncomine TCR Beta short-read assay sequenced DNA from cultured CD4+ T cells. Each CDR3 protein is one row after TCRdb ran MiXCR on the PCR reads. The table records approximately 9,000 distinct CDR3 sequences, 66% of them present only once. Treatment reported: roughly ten-day PBMC culture with coronavirus spike peptide pools or control peptides (ViraFEST assay). Input material: CD4+ T cells from blood, cultured in vitro. These receptors were taken from a human donor who had recovered from COVID-19.

The sample holds a few counts of this clonotype. The chain carries TRBV7-7 and TRBJ2-2; D is uncertain. The germline CDR1 and CDR2 sequences are SSHAT and FNYEAQ (reference sequence). The V gene lost 0 bases and the J gene lost 7 bases, with 6 bases spanning the gap. CDR3 length: 13 amino acids. CDR3 DNA: TGTGCCAGCAGCTTAGCGGGGATCGGGGAGCTGTTTTTT. Translation: CASSLAGIGELFF. The entire variable domain, with the rest obtained from reference TRBV7-7 and TRBJ2-2, is as follows: GAGVSQSPRYKVTKRGQDVTLRCDPISSHATLYWYQQALGQGPEFLTYFNYEAQPDKSGLPSDRFSAERPEGSISTLTIQRTEQRDSAMYRCASSLAGIGELFFGEGSRLTVL.

This chain connects TRBV7-2 to TRBJ1-1, with unresolved D. CDR1 and CDR2 (germline): SGHTA, FQGNSA. Trimming pared 5 bases from V and 4 bases from J, leaving 11 bases between. The CDR3 loop spans 13 amino acids. CDR3 DNA sequence: TGTGCCAGCAGCCCCGGGGTGAGCACTGAAGCTTTCTTT. It codes for CASSPGVSTEAFF. The full variable domain, completed using reference TRBV7-2 and TRBJ1-1, is GAGVSQSPSNKVTEKGKDVELRCDPISGHTALYWYRQSLGQGLEFLIYFQGNSAPDKSGLPSDRFSAERTGGSVSTLTIQRTQQEDSAVYLCASSPGVSTEAFFGQGTRLTVV.

V and J are TRBV11-2 and TRBJ1-2; possible D gene TRBD1, 5 bases. Trimming took 5 bases from V and 8 from J, leaving 18 bases between them. This CDR3 is built from 14 residues. From germline, CDR1 is SGHAT and CDR2 FQNNGV. As DNA, the CDR3 is TGTGCCAGCAGCCCTCTCGCGGGGGTTTTCGGCTACACCTTC. Translating it yields CASSPLAGVFGYTF.

This sequence joins TRBV10-3 and TRBJ1-3; D gene ambiguous. V lost 4 bases and J lost 0, with 10 bases in between. CDR3 length equals 15 residues. Germline CDR1 and CDR2: ENHRY and SYGVKD. CDR3: CAISGEDSSGNTIYF. CDR3 coding DNA: TGTGCCATCAGTGGGGAAGACTCCTCTGGAAACACCATATATTTT.

The rearrangement uses TRBV6-1 and TRBJ2-2; 7 bases align to TRBD2. The CDR3 runs 17 residues. Germline loops: CDR1 MNHNS, CDR2 SASEGT. With 10 bases clipped from V and 3 bases from J, the junction kept 17 bases outside the gene matches. The CDR3 loop is CATTAVGGGWYTGELFF. The CDR3 nucleotides are TGTGCCACCACAGCCGTGGGGGGGGGATGGTACACCGGGGAGCTGTTTTTT.

The V and J genes are TRBV7-2 and TRBJ1-6; perhaps TRBD1 as D (5 bases). CDR1 and CDR2 from the germline V gene are SGHTA and FQGNSA. V was pared by 5 bases and J by 7 bases, with 15 bases between. This CDR3 contains 15 residues. CDR3 nucleotides: TGTGCCAGCAGCACTGAAGGGACGGCCAATTCACCCCTCCACTTT. This translates into CASSTEGTANSPLHF.

This chain links TRBV7-9 with TRBJ2-3; 9 bases are a match to TRBD2. Germline values: CDR1 SEHNR, CDR2 FQNEAQ (reference sequence). CDR3 length: 14 residues. With V trimmed by 6 bases and J by 1 base, 2 bases remained unmatched. The CDR3 spells CASRTSGGTDTQYF. The CDR3 DNA reads TGTGCCAGCAGGACTAGCGGCGGCACAGATACGCAGTATTTT.

CDR3 nucleotides: TGTGCCAGCAGTTTAGACCCCCGGGCAGGGGCGTTGCGTGGCTACACCTTC. The encoded protein is CASSLDPRAGALRGYTF. J is TRBJ1-2 and V is TRBV12-3 or TRBV12-4, with a possible D match to TRBD1 (6 bases). Trimming removed 1 base from V and 7 bases from J, with 22 bases in between. The CDR3 is 17 residues long.

This sequence joins TRBV15 and TRBJ1-4; no firm D call. The CDR3 sequence is 13 residues long. Germline V lookup: CDR1 LNHNV, CDR2 YYDKDF (reference sequence). V dropped 1 base and J dropped 3 bases, with 3 bases sitting between them. The CDR3 coding sequence is TGTGCCACCAGCAGAGGTCCTAATGAAAAACTGTTTTTT. Encoded protein: CATSRGPNEKLFF.

The table lists this clonotype with a count of one. The chain uses TRBV27 and TRBJ1-6; TRBD1 is a possible D gene (5 bases). The germline CDR1 and CDR2 sequences are MNHEY and SMNVEV (reference sequence). The CDR3 is 15 residues long. Trimming stripped 2 bases from V and 9 bases from J, with 14 bases between. CDR3 residues: CASSLTQGIGSPLHF. DNA for the CDR3: TGTGCCAGCAGTTTAACGCAGGGAATAGGTTCACCCCTCCACTTT.

The CDR3 loop reads CASSPRITGNTIYF. In DNA form, the CDR3 reads TGTGCCAGCAGCCCGAGAATCACTGGAAACACCATATATTTT. The chain couples TRBV28 to TRBJ1-3; D is uncertain. Between the trimmed V and J ends, which lost 6 bases and 2 bases, there was a span of 11 bases. Germline values: CDR1 MDHEN, CDR2 SYDVKM. This CDR3 contains 14 residues.

The chain has TRBV6-1 and TRBJ1-6; 10 bases are shared with TRBD1. Germline CDR1 MNHNS, CDR2 SASEGT. With V trimmed by 6 bases and J by 9 bases, 11 bases remained unmatched. There are 16 residues in the CDR3. The CDR3: CASSLSTGGFGSPLHF. The CDR3 region has the DNA TGTGCCAGCAGCCTGTCGACAGGGGGCTTCGGTTCACCCCTCCACTTT.

Only one count was recorded for this clonotype. This chain joins TRBV7-3 and TRBJ1-5; unclear D gene. V was pared by 5 bases and J by 9 bases, with 14 bases between. The germline gives CDR1 SGHTA, CDR2 FQGTGA. This CDR3 is built from 13 residues. CDR3 loop: CASSAGIGLPQHF. The DNA of the CDR3 is TGTGCCAGCAGCGCCGGAATTGGACTGCCCCAGCATTTT.

The gene calls are TRBV7-3 and TRBJ1-1; D is unclear. The germline V gene encodes CDR1 SGHTA and CDR2 FQGTGA. The CDR3 has 13 residues. V lost 0 bases, J lost 1 base, and 3 bases lay in between. The DNA of the CDR3 is TGTGCCAGCAGCTTAACGGGGAACACTGAAGCTTTCTTT. It translates to CASSLTGNTEAFF.

This clonotype was found once. The chain is built from TRBV30 and TRBJ2-7, with D perhaps matching TRBD1 (5 bases). The V gene lost 2 bases and the J gene lost 0 bases, with 5 bases spanning the gap. The CDR3 spans 12 residues. Germline V CDR1 and CDR2: GTSNPN, SVGIG (reference sequence). CDR3 bases: TGTGCCTGGAGTAGGGGCTCCTACGAGCAGTACTTC. The encoded protein is CAWSRGSYEQYF.

This chain uses TRBV19 with TRBJ1-6; TRBD1 agrees at 9 bases. The trim removed 3 bases at V and 2 bases at J, leaving 17 bases unmatched. Germline V gives CDR1 LNHDA, CDR2 SQIVND (reference sequence). There are 21 residues in the CDR3. The CDR3 spells CASSITSPGQGRRTYNSPLHF. The CDR3 DNA sequence: TGTGCCAGTAGTATTACCTCTCCGGGACAGGGTAGGAGGACCTATAATTCACCCCTCCACTTT.

The V and J genes are TRBV9 and TRBJ2-3; D gene unclear. The V gene's germline CDR1 is SGDLS and CDR2 YYNGEE. V lost 0 bases, J lost 2 bases, and 7 bases lay in between. The CDR3 is made up of 14 amino acids. The CDR3 protein is CASSVGPLTDTQYF. The CDR3 nucleotides are TGTGCCAGCAGCGTAGGGCCTCTCACAGATACGCAGTATTTT.

This chain connects TRBV14 to TRBJ2-5; tentative D call: TRBD1 (6 bases). CDR1 and CDR2 from the germline V gene are SGHDN and FVKESK. The CDR3 is 18 residues long. V was cut by 1 base and J by 4 bases, with 22 bases left in between. For the CDR3, the DNA is TGTGCCAGCAGCCAAGTCGGAACAGGGACATTTTTGAGAGAGACCCAGTACTTC. Amino acids: CASSQVGTGTFLRETQYF.